The next 19 T cell receptor beta chains were all read from a single sample in a study of identical twins (dated by TCRdb to the mid-2010s). The library was obtained by 5' RACE. Sequencing took place on an Illumina HiSeq 2000. TCRdb reran the public reads through fastp at Q25 and MiXCR, keeping productive beta chains. Rows are combined by CDR3 protein, so each entry shows the most common genes and DNA. The table for this sample lists around 680,000 distinct CDR3 sequences; 8.5% to 9.5% of them were counted only once. The ten largest clones take up approximately 0.89% of the sample. Separately, the same data were catalogued under a study of yellow fever vaccine responses in identical twins.

Sequenced material: PBMCs. These receptors were collected from a woman between 18 and 30 years old in good health.

This clonotype was found a few times. The chain couples TRBV10-3 to TRBJ2-3; possible D gene TRBD1, 6 bases. V was trimmed by 8 bases and J by 3 bases, leaving 15 bases between them. The germline gives CDR1 ENHRY, CDR2 SYGVKD. The CDR3 contains 14 residues. This chain's CDR3 is CAIFRGWGTDTQYF. The CDR3 DNA is TGTGCCATCTTCAGGGGTTGGGGGACAGATACGCAGTATTTT.

This clonotype was observed a handful of times. This chain connects TRBV10-3 to TRBJ2-1, with 9 bases lining up with TRBD1. The CDR3 length is 16 residues. With V trimmed by 3 bases and J by 4 bases, 7 bases remained unmatched. Germline V gene sequence: CDR1 ENHRY, CDR2 SYGVKD. CDR3 sequence (DNA): TGTGCCATCAGTGACTTAGGACAGGGGCCTTACAATGAGCAGTTCTTC. Translation: CAISDLGQGPYNEQFF.

This clonotype has only a few counts. The V call is TRBV25-1, the J call TRBJ2-3; no definite D call. Deletions cut 2 bases from V and 9 bases from J, with 6 bases between. The CDR3 covers 11 residues. Germline lookup yields CDR1 MGHDK and CDR2 SYGVNS. CDR3 DNA: TGTGCCAGCAGTGAAATGAGGACGCAGTATTTT. Amino acid sequence: CASSEMRTQYF.

This chain joins TRBV14 and TRBJ1-1; D gene unclear. This CDR3 is built from 15 residues. Trimming pared 3 bases from V and 1 base from J, leaving 12 bases between. Germline loops: CDR1 SGHDN, CDR2 FVKESK. In DNA, the CDR3 is TGTGCCAGCAGCCACCGAGGACGGAAGAACACTGAAGCTTTCTTT. Translating it yields CASSHRGRKNTEAFF.

The chain recombines TRBV25-1 with TRBJ2-7; TRBD1 matches 11 bases. Germline CDR1 MGHDK, CDR2 SYGVNS. This CDR3 is 19 amino acids long. J was trimmed by 4 bases and V by 2 bases; bases with no gene match: 16. CDR3 sequence (DNA): TGTGCCAGCAGTGAAGCGGGAGCGGGGACAGGGGGAATTTTATACGAGCAGTACTTC. Its translation: CASSEAGAGTGGILYEQYF.

This sequence joins TRBV5-5 and TRBJ2-1; 10 positions agree with TRBD1. Germline CDR1 and CDR2: SGHKS and YYEKEE (reference sequence). There are 15 residues in the CDR3. The V segment lost 0 bases and the J segment 6 bases; nucleotides outside the gene matches: 3. The CDR3 loop reads CASSLGWTGGNEQFF. The CDR3 DNA reads TGTGCCAGCAGCTTGGGGTGGACAGGGGGCAATGAGCAGTTCTTC.

At least ten counts were recorded for this clonotype. CDR3 sequence: CASSLLGWDRAHQPQHF. DNA for the CDR3: TGTGCCAGCAGTTTATTGGGGTGGGACAGGGCCCATCAGCCCCAGCATTTT. The J gene is TRBJ1-5, the V gene TRBV28, with 9 bases matching TRBD1. Trimming took 1 base from V and 5 from J; bases not matched to a gene: 9. The CDR3 contains 17 residues. The germline CDR1 and CDR2 sequences are MDHEN and SYDVKM.

The chain employs TRBV14 and TRBJ1-2, with D unclear. Looked up from germline, CDR1 is SGHDN and CDR2 is FVKESK. CDR3 size: 16 residues. The V end was cut by 0 bases, the J end by 3 bases, with 14 bases between. The CDR3 DNA reads TGTGCCAGCAGCCAAGATCAGCGAGCGAGGGACTATGGCTACACCTTC. It yields the protein CASSQDQRARDYGYTF.

The V call is TRBV7-2, the J call TRBJ2-7; D not resolved. V was shortened by 1 base and J by 1 base, with 11 bases between the two germline ends. The length of the CDR3 is 15 residues. Germline V CDR1 and CDR2: SGHTA, FQGNSA. The CDR3 sequence: CASSLDWASSYEQYF. Written as DNA, the CDR3 is TGTGCCAGCAGCTTAGATTGGGCTAGTTCCTACGAGCAGTACTTC.

The V and J genes are TRBV10-3 and TRBJ2-7; 10 positions match TRBD1. V was pared by 5 bases and J by 5 bases, with 6 bases of the junction left unmatched. This CDR3 has 14 amino acids. Germline CDR1 and CDR2: ENHRY and SYGVKD. The CDR3 region is CAISQTGTGDEQYF. The CDR3 bases are TGTGCCATCAGTCAAACCGGGACAGGGGACGAGCAGTACTTC.

The J gene is TRBJ1-6, the V gene TRBV12-3 or TRBV12-4, with D tentatively TRBD1 (5 bases). This CDR3 comprises 13 residues. Trimming removed 5 bases at V and 9 bases at J, with 11 bases between. CDR3 DNA sequence: TGTGCCAGCAGTCTCGGGGGGGTTTCACCCCTCCACTTT. Translated, it gives CASSLGGVSPLHF.

This clonotype was observed at least ten times. The chain links TRBV29-1 to TRBJ2-6; D unclear. From germline, CDR1 is SQVTM and CDR2 ANQGSEA. The CDR3 spans 13 residues. V was shortened by 8 bases and J by 2 bases, with 10 bases between the two germline ends. CDR3 residues: CSIGPPGANVLTF. The CDR3 DNA reads TGCAGCATCGGGCCCCCTGGGGCCAACGTCCTGACTTTC.

This clonotype was recorded a few times. The V gene is TRBV3-1, the J gene TRBJ2-3, with TRBD2 matching 12 bases. Trimming at V came to 4 bases and at J to 2 bases, leaving 4 bases not matched to a gene. Looked up from germline, CDR1 is LGHDT and CDR2 is YNNKEL (reference sequence). The CDR3 covers 16 residues. CDR3 residues: CASSLRTSGVTDTQYF. In nucleotides, the CDR3 is TGTGCCAGCAGCCTCCGGACTAGCGGGGTCACAGATACGCAGTATTTT.

This clonotype was counted ten times or more. The chain links TRBV11-2 to TRBJ2-4, with D perhaps matching TRBD1 (5 bases). The CDR3 runs to 15 residues. Trimming stripped 1 base from V and 2 bases from J, with 9 bases between. Germline V gene sequence: CDR1 SGHAT, CDR2 FQNNGV. CDR3 sequence: CASSLGRQTKNIQYF. CDR3 DNA sequence: TGTGCCAGCAGCTTAGGGAGACAGACCAAAAACATTCAGTACTTC.

CDR3 residues: CASSASGTGESPLHF. Here the CDR3 DNA reads TGTGCCAGCAGCGCCTCCGGGACAGGGGAATCACCCCTCCACTTT. This chain joins TRBV6-1 and TRBJ1-6; 10 nucleotides match TRBD1. Looked up from germline, CDR1 is MNHNS and CDR2 is SASEGT. The CDR3 runs 15 residues. V shed 6 bases and J 10 bases; nucleotides not matched to a gene: 9.

This clonotype has only a few counts. The chain recombines TRBV10-3 with TRBJ2-7, with D unresolved. V was pared by 4 bases and J by 3 bases, with 10 bases between. Germline lookup yields CDR1 ENHRY and CDR2 SYGVKD. This CDR3 region has 13 residues. The CDR3: CAISATRFYEQYF. As DNA, the CDR3 is TGTGCCATCAGTGCTACGCGGTTCTACGAGCAGTACTTC.

The genes are TRBV9 and TRBJ2-1; 10 bases are shared with TRBD2. The V segment lost 3 bases and the J segment 5 bases; nucleotides outside the gene matches: 5. This CDR3 has 15 residues. The germline V gene has CDR1 SGDLS and CDR2 YYNGEE. CDR3 residues: CASSELAGPNNEQFF. The CDR3 coding sequence is TGTGCCAGCAGCGAACTAGCGGGACCAAACAATGAGCAGTTCTTC.

This clonotype showed up just a few times. The J gene is TRBJ2-7, the V gene TRBV7-9; D is unresolved. The CDR3 consists of 16 residues. Germline-derived CDR1 and CDR2 are SEHNR and FQNEAQ (reference sequence). V shed 6 bases and J shed 1 base, with 19 bases lying between them. CDR3 residues: CASSSSLLRPSYEQYF. In DNA, the CDR3 is TGTGCCAGCAGTTCAAGCCTCCTGCGGCCTTCCTACGAGCAGTACTTC. Looking up the rest from reference TRBV7-9 and TRBJ2-7 gives the full variable domain: DTGVSQNPRHKITKRGQNVTFRCDPISEHNRLYWYRQTLGQGPEFLTYFQNEAQLEKSRLLSDRFSAERPKGSFSTLEIQRTEQGDSAMYLCASSSSLLRPSYEQYFGPGTRLTVT.

This clonotype was counted a few times. The V call is TRBV4-1, the J call TRBJ2-5; TRBD2 matches 9 bases. Losses at the gene ends were 0 bases for V and 2 bases for J; bases not matched to a gene: 7. This CDR3 is 17 amino acids long. Per the germline V gene, CDR1 is MGHRA and CDR2 is YSYEKL. The CDR3 loop is CASSQDLETSGQETQYF. CDR3 DNA: TGCGCCAGCAGCCAAGATCTAGAGACTAGCGGACAAGAGACCCAGTACTTC.